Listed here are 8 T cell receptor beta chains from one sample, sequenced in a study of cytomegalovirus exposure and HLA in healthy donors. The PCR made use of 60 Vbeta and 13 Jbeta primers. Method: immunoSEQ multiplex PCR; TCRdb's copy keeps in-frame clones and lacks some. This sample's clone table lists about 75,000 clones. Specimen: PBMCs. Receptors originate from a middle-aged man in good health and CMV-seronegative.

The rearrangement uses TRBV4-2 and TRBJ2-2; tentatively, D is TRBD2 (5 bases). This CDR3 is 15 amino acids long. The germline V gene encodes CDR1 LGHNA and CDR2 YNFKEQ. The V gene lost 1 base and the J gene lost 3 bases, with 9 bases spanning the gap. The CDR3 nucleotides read TGTGCCAGCAGCCAAGGTGACGGGGACACCGGGGAGCTGTTTTTT. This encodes CASSQGDGDTGELFF.

CDR3 coding DNA: TGTGCCAGCAGACAACAGGGGGCTGGACAGCCCCAGCATTTT. Amino acid sequence: CASRQQGAGQPQHF. V gene TRBV6-1 combines with J gene TRBJ1-5; 9 nucleotides line up with TRBD1. The germline V gene encodes CDR1 MNHNS and CDR2 SASEGT. V lost 6 bases, J lost 7 bases, and 7 bases stayed unmatched. The CDR3 is 14 amino acids.

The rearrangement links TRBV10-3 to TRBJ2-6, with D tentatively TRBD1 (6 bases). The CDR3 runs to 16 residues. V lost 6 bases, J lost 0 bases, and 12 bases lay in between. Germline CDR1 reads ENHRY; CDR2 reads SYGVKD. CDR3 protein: CAIRGQQDSGANVLTF. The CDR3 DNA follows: TGTGCCATCAGGGGACAACAGGACTCTGGGGCCAACGTCCTGACTTTC.

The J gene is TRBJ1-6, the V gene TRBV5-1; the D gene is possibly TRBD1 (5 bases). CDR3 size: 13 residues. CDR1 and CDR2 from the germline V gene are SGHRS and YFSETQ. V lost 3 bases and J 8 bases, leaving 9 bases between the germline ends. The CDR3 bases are TGCGCCAGCAGCTCGGGGGGGGATTCACCCCTCCACTTT. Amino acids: CASSSGGDSPLHF.

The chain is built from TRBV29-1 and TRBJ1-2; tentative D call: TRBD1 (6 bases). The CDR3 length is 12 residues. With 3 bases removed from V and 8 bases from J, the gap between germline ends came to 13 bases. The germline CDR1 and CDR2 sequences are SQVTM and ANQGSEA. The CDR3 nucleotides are TGCAGCGTTGATGGGGGCTCCGGCGGCTACACCTTC. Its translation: CSVDGGSGGYTF.

CDR3 nucleotide sequence: TGCGCCAGCAGCAGGTCGGACAGGGAACATTGGAGCTATGGCTACACCTTC. This sequence encodes CASSRSDREHWSYGYTF. This chain uses TRBV5-1 with TRBJ1-2; 8 bases align to TRBD1. The CDR3 extends over 17 amino acids. Unmatched junction bases numbered 15, after V lost 4 bases and J lost 4 bases. CDR1 is SGHRS and CDR2 is YFSETQ in the germline V gene. The full variable domain, rest sourced from reference TRBV5-1 and TRBJ1-2, is KAGVTQTPRYLIKTRGQQVTLSCSPISGHRSVSWYQQTPGQGLQFLFEYFSETQRNKGNFPGRFSGRQFSNSRSEMNVSTLELGDSALYLCASSRSDREHWSYGYTFGSGTRLTVV.

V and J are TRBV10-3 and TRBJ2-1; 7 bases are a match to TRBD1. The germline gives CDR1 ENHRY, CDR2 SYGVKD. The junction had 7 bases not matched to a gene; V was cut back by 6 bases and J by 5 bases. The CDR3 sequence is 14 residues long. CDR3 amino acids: CAIRGDRDDNEQFF. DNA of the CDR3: TGTGCCATCAGAGGAGACAGGGATGACAATGAGCAGTTCTTC.

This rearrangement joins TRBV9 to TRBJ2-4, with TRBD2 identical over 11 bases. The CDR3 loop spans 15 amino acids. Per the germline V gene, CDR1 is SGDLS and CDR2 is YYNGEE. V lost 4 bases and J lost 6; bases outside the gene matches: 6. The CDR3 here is CASSPRSGGGNIQYF. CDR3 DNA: TGTGCCAGCAGCCCCCGTAGCGGGGGGGGAAACATTCAGTACTTC.